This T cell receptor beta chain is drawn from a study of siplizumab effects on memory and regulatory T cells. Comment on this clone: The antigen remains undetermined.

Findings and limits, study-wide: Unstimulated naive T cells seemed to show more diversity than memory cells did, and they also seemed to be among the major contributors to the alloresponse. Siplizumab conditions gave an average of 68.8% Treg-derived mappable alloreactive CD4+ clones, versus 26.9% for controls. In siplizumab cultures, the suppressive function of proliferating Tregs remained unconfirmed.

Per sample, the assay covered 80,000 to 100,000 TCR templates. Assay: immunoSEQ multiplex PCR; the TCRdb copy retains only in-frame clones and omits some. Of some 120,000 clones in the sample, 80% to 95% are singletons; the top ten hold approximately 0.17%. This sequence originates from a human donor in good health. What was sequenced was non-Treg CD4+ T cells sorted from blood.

The CDR3 region has the DNA TGTGCCAGCAGCTCCGGACAAGCCTATCAATCCTACGAGCAGTACTTC. It yields the protein CASSSGQAYQSYEQYF. The chain joins TRBV28 to TRBJ2-7; a weak D match, TRBD1 (5 bases). Germline values: CDR1 MDHEN, CDR2 SYDVKM. Trimming took off 6 bases at V and 1 base at J, with 19 bases between the two ends. The CDR3 is made up of 16 amino acids.